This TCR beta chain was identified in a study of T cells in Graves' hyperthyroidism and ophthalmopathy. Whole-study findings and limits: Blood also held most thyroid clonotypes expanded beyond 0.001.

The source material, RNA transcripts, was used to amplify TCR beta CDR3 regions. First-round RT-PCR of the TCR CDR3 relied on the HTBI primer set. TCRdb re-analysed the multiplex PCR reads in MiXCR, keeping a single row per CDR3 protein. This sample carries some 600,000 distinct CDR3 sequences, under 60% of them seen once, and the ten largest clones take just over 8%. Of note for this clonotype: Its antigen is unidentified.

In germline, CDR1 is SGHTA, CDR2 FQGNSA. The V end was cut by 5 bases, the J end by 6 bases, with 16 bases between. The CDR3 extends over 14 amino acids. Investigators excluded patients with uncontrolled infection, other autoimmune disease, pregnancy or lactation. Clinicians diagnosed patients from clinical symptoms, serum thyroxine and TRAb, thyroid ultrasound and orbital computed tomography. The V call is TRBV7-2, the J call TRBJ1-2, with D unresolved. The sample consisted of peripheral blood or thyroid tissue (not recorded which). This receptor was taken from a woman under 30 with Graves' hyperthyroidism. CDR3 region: CASSPRLRLDGYTF. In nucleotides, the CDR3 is TGTGCCAGCAGCCCTCGACTGCGCCTGGATGGCTACACCTTC.